A single sample is the source of the 26 T cell receptor beta chains below, sequenced in a study of OX40 agonist ivuxolimab in advanced cancers. Profiled with immunoSEQ multiplex PCR; TCRdb holds only in-frame clones, not every one. The table lists roughly 90,000 clones, 85% of them singletons. The sequencing used CD4+ or CD8+ T cells sorted from blood, collected in a trial of the OX40 agonist ivuxolimab. Receptors originate from an adult with an advanced solid tumor such as melanoma, head and neck, liver or kidney cancer.

The chain is built from TRBV11-2 and TRBJ1-2; D perhaps matches TRBD1 (5 bases). CDR1 and CDR2 (germline): SGHAT, FQNNGV. Trimming pared 2 bases from V and 5 bases from J, leaving 15 bases between. The CDR3 sequence is 15 residues long. The CDR3 DNA reads as TGTGCCAGCAGCTTAATCCGGGACTCCAAATATGGCTACACCTTC. This codes for CASSLIRDSKYGYTF.

This chain joins TRBV10-3 and TRBJ2-1; 10 nucleotides agree with TRBD1. This CDR3 has 13 residues. The ends lost 9 bases at V and 5 bases at J; junction bases unmatched: 4. Germline V gives CDR1 ENHRY, CDR2 SYGVKD. The DNA of the CDR3 is TGTGCCATACAAGGGACAGGGGACAATGAGCAGTTCTTC. It encodes CAIQGTGDNEQFF.

The chain couples TRBV27 to TRBJ2-7, with D possibly being TRBD1 (5 bases). V shed 5 bases and J shed 4 bases, with 15 bases lying between them. This CDR3 comprises 14 residues. From germline, CDR1 is MNHEY and CDR2 SMNVEV (reference sequence). Here the CDR3 DNA reads TGTGCCAGCAGTAAGGGGCGGCTCCCATACGAGCAGTACTTC. Amino acids: CASSKGRLPYEQYF.

CDR3 in DNA: TGTGCCAGTAGCACCCGGCTAGCGAGTAATGAGCAGTTCTTC. Its protein product is CASSTRLASNEQFF. V and J are TRBV19 and TRBJ2-1; D might be TRBD2 (6 bases). Trimming pared 6 bases from V and 7 bases from J, leaving 16 bases between. This CDR3 comprises 14 residues. Germline V gene data show CDR1 as LNHDA and CDR2 as SQIVND (reference sequence). The whole variable domain, remainder taken from reference TRBV19 and TRBJ2-1, is DGGITQSPKYLFRKEGQNVTLSCEQNLNHDAMYWYRQDPGQGLRLIYYSQIVNDFQKGDIAEGYSVSREKKESFPLTVTSAQKNPTAFYLCASSTRLASNEQFFGPGTRLTVL.

This chain links TRBV21-1 with TRBJ1-3; the D call TRBD1 from the table was never checked on the DNA. TRBV21-1 is assigned pseudogene status. This CDR3 has 16 amino acids. The CDR3 nucleotides read TGTGCCAGCCTCTCCTATCTAGGGGACTCTGGAAACACCATATATTTT. Protein sequence: CASLSYLGDSGNTIYF.

This clone occurred once. V gene TRBV7-9 combines with J gene TRBJ1-3; the D is unclear. Trimming removed 6 bases from V and 0 bases from J, with 12 bases in between. Germline V lookup: CDR1 SEHNR, CDR2 FQNEAQ (reference sequence). This CDR3 is built from 15 residues. CDR3 sequence: CASSSQRFSGNTIYF. Here the CDR3 DNA reads TGTGCCAGCAGTTCCCAGAGGTTCTCTGGAAACACCATATATTTT.

This clone was seen only once. The gene calls are TRBV6-6 and TRBJ2-6; D unresolved. Germline V lookup: CDR1 MNHNY, CDR2 SVGAGI (reference sequence). This CDR3 region has 14 residues. The V gene lost 10 bases and the J gene lost 0 bases, with 10 bases spanning the gap. CDR3 nucleotides: TGTGCCACACAAACGAGCTCTGGGGCCAACGTCCTGACTTTC. Amino acid sequence: CATQTSSGANVLTF.

V and J are TRBV18 and TRBJ2-3; D is possibly TRBD1 (6 bases). CDR3 length: 15 amino acids. The germline V and J ends were trimmed by 6 bases and 0 bases, with 13 bases remaining between them. In germline, CDR1 is KGHSH, CDR2 LQKENI. CDR3 sequence: CASSYGQISTDTQYF. The CDR3 DNA sequence: TGTGCCAGCTCCTATGGACAGATCAGCACAGATACGCAGTATTTT.

This sequence joins TRBV9 and TRBJ1-3, with 9 bases matching TRBD1. V lost 0 bases and J lost 4; bases outside the gene matches: 8. Germline V gene sequence: CDR1 SGDLS, CDR2 YYNGEE. CDR3 size: 17 residues. The CDR3 sequence is CASSVDGTGSPGNTIYF. CDR3 in DNA: TGTGCCAGCAGCGTAGATGGGACAGGGTCACCCGGAAACACCATATATTTT.

The rearrangement joins TRBV6-6 to TRBJ2-7, with TRBD2 matching 7 bases. This CDR3 has 13 amino acids. J gave up 2 bases and V 6 bases, and 4 bases lay outside the gene matches. CDR1 is MNHNY, CDR2 SVGAGI, per germline (reference sequence). This CDR3 reads CASRPGLTYEQYV. The CDR3 coding sequence is TGTGCCAGCAGACCGGGACTAACCTACGAGCAGTACGTC.

CDR3 DNA sequence: TGTGCCAGCAGCTTAGCGCAGGGGGACTGGTTCTTC. This codes for CASSLAQGDWFF. The chain is built from TRBV7-9 and TRBJ2-1; weak D call: TRBD1 (7 bases). Germline CDR1 reads SEHNR; CDR2 reads FQNEAQ (reference sequence). The CDR3 runs to 12 residues. V was trimmed by 0 bases and J by 15 bases, leaving 12 bases between them.

The chain is built from TRBV2 and TRBJ2-5; 9 bases map to TRBD2. Germline V gene data show CDR1 as SNHLY and CDR2 as FYNNEI. The V segment lost 10 bases and the J segment 0 bases; nucleotides outside the gene matches: 12. The CDR3 has 16 amino acids. In DNA, the CDR3 is TGTGCCACCGCCAACGAGCGGGGGGAGTACCAAGAGACCCAGTACTTC. The encoded protein is CATANERGEYQETQYF. The whole variable domain, remainder taken from reference TRBV2 and TRBJ2-5, is EPEVTQTPSHQVTQMGQEVILRCVPISNHLYFYWYRQILGQKVEFLVSFYNNEISEKSEIFDDQFSVERPDGSNFTLKIRSTKLEDSAMYFCATANERGEYQETQYFGPGTRLLVL.

The CDR3 loop is CASRGSSGDKKADTQYF. The CDR3 nucleotides read TGTGCCAGCAGAGGGAGTAGCGGTGATAAAAAGGCAGATACGCAGTATTTT. The chain carries TRBV28 and TRBJ2-3; tentatively, D is TRBD2 (6 bases). V was clipped by 6 bases and J by 4 bases, with 23 bases between them. The CDR3 has 17 residues. Germline V CDR1 and CDR2: MDHEN, SYDVKM.

The chain employs TRBV28 and TRBJ1-6; D uncertain. Trimming shortened V by 0 bases and J by 10 bases, and 4 bases separated the two germline ends. Germline V CDR1 and CDR2: MDHEN, SYDVKM. This CDR3 contains 12 residues. The CDR3 spells CASSLWGSPLHF. In DNA, the CDR3 is TGTGCCAGCAGTTTATGGGGGTCACCCCTCCACTTT.

The CDR3 DNA is TGTGCCAGTATCGAGGGCAGCAACACCGGGGAGCTGTTTTTT. Protein: CASIEGSNTGELFF. The rearrangement links TRBV19 to TRBJ2-2; weak D call: TRBD2 (5 bases). V was cut by 7 bases and J by 2 bases, with 11 bases left in between. The V gene's germline CDR1 is LNHDA and CDR2 SQIVND (reference sequence). CDR3 size: 14 residues.

J is TRBJ1-2 and V is TRBV5-4, with TRBD1 matching 9 bases. V lost 2 bases to trimming and J lost 3 bases; unmatched junction nucleotides: 2. CDR1 is SGHNT, CDR2 YYREEE, per germline (reference sequence). This CDR3 spans 14 amino acids. The CDR3 region is CASSLQGADYGYTF. The CDR3 nucleotides read TGTGCCAGCAGCTTACAGGGGGCCGACTATGGCTACACCTTC.

This clone was counted a few times. This chain links TRBV2 with TRBJ1-5, with D unclear. The V gene's germline CDR1 is SNHLY and CDR2 FYNNEI. Trimming shortened V by 7 bases and J by 0 bases, and 7 bases separated the two germline ends. The CDR3 has 13 residues. The CDR3 region has the DNA TGTGCCAGCATTTCAGCTAGCAATCAGCCCCAGCATTTT. Encoded protein: CASISASNQPQHF.

This chain joins TRBV19 and TRBJ1-2, with no clear D. Trimming removed 1 base at V and 7 bases at J, with 4 bases between. The CDR3 is 11 amino acids. Germline lookup yields CDR1 LNHDA and CDR2 SQIVND (reference sequence). The CDR3 DNA sequence: TGTGCCAGTAGTATAGGGGCTGGCTACACCTTC. It yields the protein CASSIGAGYTF.

This rearrangement joins TRBV2 to TRBJ2-5; 10 positions agree with TRBD2. J gave up 9 bases and V 1 base, and 8 bases lay outside the gene matches. The CDR3 is made up of 15 amino acids. The germline gives CDR1 SNHLY, CDR2 FYNNEI. The CDR3 coding sequence is TGTGCCAGCAGTGAAGTAGCTAGCGGGGGTGGGGCCCAGTACTTC. As protein: CASSEVASGGGAQYF.

V is TRBV5-4 and J is TRBJ1-2, with 7 bases aligning to TRBD1. Germline V gene data show CDR1 as SGHNT and CDR2 as YYREEE (reference sequence). The CDR3 extends over 15 amino acids. V lost 4 bases, J lost 6 bases, and 12 bases stayed unmatched. This chain's CDR3 is CASSPDAGGANGYTF. The CDR3, as DNA: TGTGCCAGCAGCCCGGATGCAGGGGGGGCGAATGGCTACACCTTC.

V is TRBV29-1 and J is TRBJ1-2; 10 nucleotides match TRBD1. The CDR3 spans 12 residues. Trimming took 1 base from V and 7 from J; bases not matched to a gene: 0. Germline values: CDR1 SQVTM, CDR2 ANQGSEA. The CDR3 region has the DNA TGCAGCGTTGAAGGACAGGGGGCTGGCTACACCTTC. Residues: CSVEGQGAGYTF.

V and J are TRBV18 and TRBJ2-7, with D uncertain. This CDR3 has 11 amino acids. Trimming removed 1 base from V and 3 bases from J, with 1 base in between. Germline assignment: CDR1 KGHSH and CDR2 LQKENI. As DNA, the CDR3 is TGTGCCAGCTCACCACTCTACGAGCAGTACTTC. As protein: CASSPLYEQYF.

The CDR3 nucleotides are TGTGCCAGTAGTTCTTGGGACCTTCCTCTCGGCACTGAAGCTTTCTTT. Translated, it gives CASSSWDLPLGTEAFF. J is TRBJ1-1 and V is TRBV19, with D tentatively TRBD1 (5 bases). The germline CDR1 and CDR2 sequences are LNHDA and SQIVND (reference sequence). Trimming shortened V by 5 bases and J by 4 bases, and 20 bases separated the two germline ends. CDR3 length: 16 amino acids.

The chain uses TRBV10-3 and TRBJ2-7, with D tentatively TRBD2 (6 bases). Trimming took off 5 bases at V and 3 bases at J, with 11 bases between the two ends. Germline CDR1 reads ENHRY; CDR2 reads SYGVKD. CDR3 length: 13 amino acids. CDR3 coding DNA: TGTGCCATCAGTAGTGGGGGGTACTACGAGCAGTACGTC. Amino acid sequence: CAISSGGYYEQYV.

To note about this clone: The identical CDR3 is also encoded by other nucleotide sequences in the sample. The CDR3 DNA is TGCGCCAGCAGCTTAGGGACGCCGAGGGAGACCCAGTACTTC. Encoded protein: CASSLGTPRETQYF. This sequence joins TRBV5-1 and TRBJ2-5; either TRBD1 or TRBD2 may supply D (5 bases each). The CDR3 totals 14 residues. From germline, CDR1 is SGHRS and CDR2 YFSETQ. The V and J ends lost 2 bases and 5 bases respectively, with 13 bases between them.

The chain carries TRBV4-2 and TRBJ2-7; a weak D match, TRBD2 (6 bases). The CDR3 covers 14 residues. V was shortened by 1 base and J by 4 bases, with 11 bases between the two germline ends. Germline CDR1 is LGHNA and CDR2 is YNFKEQ. The CDR3 coding sequence is TGTGCCAGCAGCCAAGGCGCGGAGGGGTACGAGCAGTACTTC. This gives the protein CASSQGAEGYEQYF.